This T cell receptor beta chain was retrieved from a study of CD8 T cells in ankylosing spondylitis. This clonotype was counted many times. Its specificity is not known. A single record per CDR3 protein comes from TCRdb applying MiXCR to the 5' RACE reads. Of 150,000 to 200,000 distinct CDR3 sequences in the sample, over 10% were seen once. The CDR3 is 15 amino acids. Germline V gene data show CDR1 as LGHNA and CDR2 as YNFKEQ. Trimming cost V 1 base and J 5 bases, with 12 bases left between them. Study-wide points: Disease-associated clones were reportedly significantly overrepresented in matched ankylosing spondylitis synovial fluid.

The chain is built from TRBV4-2 and TRBJ2-1; D is perhaps TRBD2 (6 bases). The source of this sequence is a female donor with ankylosing spondylitis or in good health (not recorded which). Input material: blood, either unsorted or a sorted T cell fraction (not recorded which). The CDR3 coding sequence is TGTGCCAGCAGCCAAGCCTCGGCGGGGAACAATGAGCAGTTCTTC. Encoded protein: CASSQASAGNNEQFF.